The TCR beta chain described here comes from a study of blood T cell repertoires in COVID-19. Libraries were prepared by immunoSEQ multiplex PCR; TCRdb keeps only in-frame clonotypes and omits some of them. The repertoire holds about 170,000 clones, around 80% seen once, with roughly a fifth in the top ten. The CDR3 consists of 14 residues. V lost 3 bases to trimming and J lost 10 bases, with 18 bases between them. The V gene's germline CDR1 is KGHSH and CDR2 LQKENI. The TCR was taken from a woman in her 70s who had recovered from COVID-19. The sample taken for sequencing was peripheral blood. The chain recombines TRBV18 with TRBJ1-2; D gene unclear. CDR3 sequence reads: CASSPDIPALYYTF. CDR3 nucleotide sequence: TGTGCCAGCTCACCCGACATCCCCGCTTTGTACTACACCTTC.